The 24 T cell receptor beta chains below all came from one sample that was sequenced in a study of tumor-infiltrating lymphocytes in primary liver carcinoma. Constant-region priming of about 520 ng total RNA yielded TCR beta cDNA. Slightly modified ARM-PCR with three nested multiplex PCR rounds yielded TCR beta libraries. For roughly 10 cycles apiece, the opening two PCR rounds ran with TRBV1-TRBV30 forward primers and a C-beta reverse primer. TCRdb analysed the multiplex PCR reads with MiXCR anew, one entry per CDR3 protein. The table includes hundreds of thousands of distinct CDR3 sequences, approximately 65% detected once. Germline DNA was extracted too, while blood RNA derived from unsorted whole blood. The sample consisted of peripheral blood. All receptors derive from a middle-aged man with primary liver carcinoma and hepatitis B virus infection.

Concerning this clonotype: One end of the junction fails to match germline, which may point to a read error. This rearrangement joins TRBV7-8 to TRBJ1-5, with D hard to call. This CDR3 spans 14 amino acids. Looked up from germline, CDR1 is SGHVS and CDR2 is FQNEAQ. CDR3 coding DNA: TGTACCAGCAGCTCGGATCCGAGAGATCAGCCCCAGCATTTT. Its protein product is CTSSSDPRDQPQHF.

Remarks on this clonotype: A much larger clone is a single base away; this may be a read error. The rearrangement joins TRBV6-6 to TRBJ1-1; TRBD1 matches 12 bases. This CDR3 spans 17 amino acids. Looked up from germline, CDR1 is MNHNY and CDR2 is SVGAGI (reference sequence). This CDR3 is CVSSSPGTGGVGTEAFF. The CDR3 DNA follows: TGTGTCAGCAGTTCCCCGGGGACAGGGGGCGTCGGGACTGAAGCTTTCTTT.

This clonotype has only a few counts. The chain is built from TRBV11-1 and TRBJ1-4; 9 positions match TRBD1. V lost 5 bases to trimming and J lost 16 bases; unmatched junction nucleotides: 17. The CDR3 is 15 residues long. Per germline, CDR1 SGHAT and CDR2 FQDESV (reference sequence). Written as DNA, the CDR3 is TGTGCCAGCAGCCCCGGACAGGGGATGGATGAAAAGCAGTTTTTT. Protein sequence: CASSPGQGMDEKQFF. Looking up the rest from reference TRBV11-1 and TRBJ1-4 gives the full variable domain: EAEVAQSPRYKITEKSQAVAFWCDPISGHATLYWYRQILGQGPELLVQFQDESVVDDSQLPKDRFSAERLKGVDSTLKIQPAELGDSAMYLCASSPGQGMDEKQFFGSGTQLSVL.

This clonotype was counted a single time. The chain uses TRBV29-1 and TRBJ2-3; D is perhaps TRBD1 (7 bases). CDR1 and CDR2 (germline): SQVTM, ANQGSEA. The CDR3 runs 12 residues. V was trimmed by 5 bases and J by 4 bases, leaving 10 bases between them. The CDR3 region is CSVQGGPDTQYF. The CDR3 DNA reads as TGCAGCGTTCAGGGGGGACCAGATACGCAGTATTTT.

This chain joins TRBV25-1 and TRBJ1-6; D is ambiguous. The CDR3 spans 14 residues. V was shortened by 6 bases and J by 9 bases, with 15 bases between the two germline ends. Germline CDR1 and CDR2: MGHDK and SYGVNS. The CDR3 DNA follows: TGTGCCAGCAGCTCTCAGACAAAAGGTTCACCCCTCCACTTT. Amino acids: CASSSQTKGSPLHF. Full variable domain (rest looked up from reference TRBV25-1 and TRBJ1-6): EADIYQTPRYLVIGTGKKITLECSQTMGHDKMYWYQQDPGMELHLIHYSYGVNSTEKGDLSSESTVSRIRTEHFPLTLESARPSHTSQYLCASSSQTKGSPLHFGNGTRLTVT.

This clonotype has a handful of counts. The CDR3 DNA reads TGTGCCAGCAGCCCCTGGAGGCAGGGGGCGCGAAATGAGCAGTTCTTC. This sequence encodes CASSPWRQGARNEQFF. The rearrangement links TRBV5-6 to TRBJ2-1; TRBD1 aligns across 8 bases. Germline CDR1 reads SGHDT; CDR2 reads YYEEEE. V trimming: 4 bases; J trimming: 7 bases; junction bases outside the gene matches: 13. The CDR3 runs 16 residues. Full variable domain (outside the CDR3, taken from reference TRBV5-6 and TRBJ2-1): DAGVTQSPTHLIKTRGQQVTLRCSPKSGHDTVSWYQQALGQGPQFIFQYYEEEERQRGNFPDRFSGHQFPNYSSELNVNALLLGDSALYLCASSPWRQGARNEQFFGPGTRLTVL.

The V and J genes are TRBV5-1 and TRBJ1-2; D is unclear. V lost 0 bases to trimming and J lost 3 bases, with 9 bases between them. This CDR3 is 14 amino acids long. Germline V CDR1 and CDR2: SGHRS, YFSETQ. Here the CDR3 DNA reads TGCGCCAGCAGCTTGGGGGAACCGGACTATGGCTACACCTTC. It encodes CASSLGEPDYGYTF.

Worth noting for this clonotype: At one end, the junction sequence differs from germline, possibly due to a read error. V is TRBV11-2 and J is TRBJ2-3; D perhaps matches TRBD2 (5 bases). The CDR3 runs 16 residues. Germline V gene sequence: CDR1 SGHAT, CDR2 FQNNGV. CDR3 protein: CAISLGRASPPYMQYF. CDR3 sequence (DNA): TGTGCCATCAGCTTAGGGCGGGCTTCGCCCCCCTATATGCAGTATTTT.

Worth noting for this clonotype: The junction departs from the called germline gene at one end, perhaps through a read error. The chain employs TRBV6-2 or TRBV6-3 and TRBJ1-3; D not certain. This CDR3 is 15 amino acids long. The germline gives CDR1 MNHEY, CDR2 SVGEGT. For the CDR3, the DNA is TGTGGCAGCAGTTTCGACGCGACCTCTGGAAACACCATATATTTT. Translation: CGSSFDATSGNTIYF.

Concerning this clonotype itself: This is likely a read error, given that the CDR3 carries no conserved phenylalanine or tryptophan at its end. The V and J genes are TRBV10-3 and TRBJ2-7; 9 nucleotides match TRBD1. Germline V gene sequence: CDR1 ENHRY, CDR2 SYGVKD. The CDR3 sequence is 15 residues long. Losses at the gene ends were 10 bases for V and 1 base for J; bases not matched to a gene: 11. The CDR3 sequence: CANRGPGQGSYEQYL. As DNA, the CDR3 is TGTGCCAACAGGGGTCCGGGACAGGGATCCTACGAGCAGTACCTC.

To note about this clonotype: One end of the junction fails to match germline, which may point to a read error. This rearrangement joins TRBV29-1 to TRBJ2-5, with D unclear. CDR1 and CDR2 from the germline V gene are SQVTM and ANQGSEA. The CDR3 covers 13 residues. The CDR3, as DNA: TGCAGTGTTGGGGTGAGGAGCAGAGAGACCCGGTACTTC. This sequence encodes CSVGVRSRETRYF.

A single count supports this clonotype. A much larger clonotype is one base distant, so this may be a read error. This chain uses TRBV14 with TRBJ2-7; D ambiguous. This CDR3 is 15 amino acids long. The V gene lost 1 base and the J gene lost 3 bases, with 13 bases spanning the gap. Per germline, CDR1 SGHDN and CDR2 FVKESK. The CDR3 nucleotides read TGTGCCAGCAGCCAAGGACCTTCCCTTTTCTACGAGCAGTACTTC. Its protein is CASSQGPSLFYEQYF. The complete variable domain, with remaining parts taken from reference TRBV14 and TRBJ2-7, reads EAGVTQFPSHSVIEKGQTVTLRCDPISGHDNLYWYRRVMGKEIKFLLHFVKESKQDESGMPNNRFLAERTGGTYSTLKVQPAELEDSGVYFCASSQGPSLFYEQYFGPGTRLTVT.

Notes on this clonotype: This could be a read error, since a much larger clone is one nucleotide away. V is TRBV6-2 or TRBV6-3 and J is TRBJ2-6; perhaps D is TRBD1 or TRBD2 (5 bases each). Germline V gene sequence: CDR1 MNHEY, CDR2 SVGEGT. The CDR3 is 14 residues long. This CDR3 is CASRDSPGVNVLTF. The DNA for the CDR3 is TGTGCCAGCAGAGACAGTCCCGGGGTCAACGTCCTGACTTTC.

To note about this clonotype: Given a much more abundant clone one base away, this may be a read error. This chain uses TRBV29-1 with TRBJ2-5; 9 positions agree with TRBD1. This CDR3 comprises 14 residues. Germline V gives CDR1 SQVTM, CDR2 ANQGSEA. V was pared by 4 bases and J by 5 bases, with 8 bases of the junction left unmatched. CDR3 sequence: CSVVCLQGAETQYF. CDR3 in DNA: TGCAGCGTTGTCTGTTTACAGGGGGCTGAGACCCAGTACTTC.

This clonotype was counted once. An end of the junction does not agree with germline; a read error may underlie this. The chain couples TRBV10-3 to TRBJ1-2, with 10 positions matching TRBD1. The CDR3 length is 15 residues. Germline CDR1 ENHRY, CDR2 SYGVKD. The CDR3 here is CAINEPGQGFYDYTF. As DNA, the CDR3 is TGTGCCATCAATGAGCCGGGACAGGGGTTCTATGACTACACCTTC.

Comment on this clonotype: A read error may be the cause here, since a much bigger clone is one base away. The genes are TRBV4-2 and TRBJ2-7; unclear D gene. From germline, CDR1 is LGHNA and CDR2 YNFKEQ. The CDR3 has 13 residues. CDR3 DNA: TGTGCCAGCAGCGGTAGCACCGCCTACGGGCAGTACTTC. Protein: CASSGSTAYGQYF.

In the case of this clonotype: Just one base apart from a much larger clone, this may be a read error. This rearrangement joins TRBV6-1 to TRBJ1-1, with 7 bases lining up with TRBD1. Germline CDR1 MNHNS, CDR2 SASEGT. The CDR3 runs to 15 residues. V lost 10 bases, J lost 4 bases, and 15 bases stayed unmatched. The DNA of the CDR3 is TGTGCCAACAGCGACCAGGACAGGCTGGGCACTGAAGCTTTCTTT. Encoded protein: CANSDQDRLGTEAFF.

About this clonotype: One end of the junction fails to match germline, which may point to a read error. The rearrangement links TRBV29-1 to TRBJ2-5; 12 bases align to TRBD2. CDR3 size: 14 residues. Germline V lookup: CDR1 SQVTM, CDR2 ANQGSEA. The DNA for the CDR3 is TGCAGTGTTGAAACTAGCGGGAGGAGGGAGACCCAGTACTTC. Translating gives CSVETSGRRETQYF.

As for this clonotype: Germline is not matched at one junction end, which may reflect a read error. The chain employs TRBV29-1 and TRBJ2-2, with D perhaps being TRBD1 or TRBD2 (5 bases each). Germline loops: CDR1 SQVTM, CDR2 ANQGSEA. The CDR3 length is 14 residues. The CDR3 is CSAWVGVHTGEPFF. CDR3 nucleotide sequence: TGCAGCGCTTGGGTAGGGGTCCACACCGGGGAGCCGTTTTTT.

This clonotype was detected ten times or more. J is TRBJ2-6 and V is TRBV29-1; D remains ambiguous. The CDR3 has 15 amino acids. V shed 3 bases and J shed 0 bases, with 9 bases lying between them. Germline values: CDR1 SQVTM, CDR2 ANQGSEA. The CDR3 reads CSVEYSSSGANVLTF. In DNA form, the CDR3 reads TGCAGCGTTGAGTACAGTAGCTCTGGGGCCAACGTCCTGACTTTC.

The rearrangement joins TRBV28 to TRBJ1-2; D is unclear. Trimming removed 6 bases from V and 7 bases from J, with 15 bases in between. CDR1 and CDR2 (germline): MDHEN, SYDVKM. This CDR3 has 13 residues. The CDR3 DNA reads TGTGCCAGCAGCCCACCTTGGCTGTCTGGCTACACCTTC. Protein product: CASSPPWLSGYTF.

With regard to this clonotype: At one of its ends the junction is not consistent with the germline gene, which may arise from a read error. V gene TRBV6-5 combines with J gene TRBJ1-3, with D hard to call. Germline assignment: CDR1 MNHEY and CDR2 SVGAGI. This CDR3 region has 16 residues. The CDR3 loop is CTSSLRTASSGNTIYF. Written as DNA, the CDR3 is TGTACCAGCAGTCTTCGTACGGCTTCCTCTGGAAACACCATATATTTT.

The chain has TRBV28 and TRBJ1-1; tentatively, D is TRBD1 (5 bases). CDR1 is MDHEN and CDR2 is SYDVKM in the germline V gene. The CDR3 is 16 amino acids. Trimming took 7 bases from V and 0 from J, leaving 18 bases between them. The CDR3 reads CASTPLLGDLNTEAFF. CDR3 DNA sequence: TGTGCCAGCACTCCCCTCCTTGGGGACTTGAACACTGAAGCTTTCTTT. Together with reference TRBV28 and TRBJ1-1, the CDR3 gives the full variable domain: DVKVTQSSRYLVKRTGEKVFLECVQDMDHENMFWYRQDPGLGLRLIYFSYDVKMKEKGDIPEGYSVSREKKERFSLILESASTNQTSMYLCASTPLLGDLNTEAFFGQGTRLTVV.

This clonotype was counted many times. This chain uses TRBV29-1 with TRBJ1-2; D ambiguous. The V and J ends lost 6 bases and 7 bases respectively, with 15 bases between them. Looked up from germline, CDR1 is SQVTM and CDR2 is ANQGSEA. The CDR3 loop spans 12 amino acids. CDR3 coding DNA: TGCAGCGTAAGAAAGGAGAATGCTGGCTACACCTTC. Translated: CSVRKENAGYTF.